The entry that follows covers one TCR beta chain sequence. These data are taken from a study of blood T cell repertoires in COVID-19. Study information: Some COVID-19 samples were acute and others convalescent; all came from the United States, Italy and Spain. Sources were T cells, B-cell-depleted T cells, or PBMCs; the material itself was cDNA or gDNA.

V was clipped by 1 base and J by 6 bases, with 10 bases between them. The germline gives CDR1 LGHDT, CDR2 YNNKEL (reference sequence). This CDR3 spans 15 amino acids. Original handling: Amplification of reference gene primers was used by the study to estimate nucleated cell counts. Sequencing used immunoSEQ multiplex PCR; TCRdb keeps in-frame clones, though not all of them. V and J calls and clone size follow that table, whereas D and trimming were derived from the DNA. The repertoire holds about 210,000 clones, with 84% as singletons. The sample was peripheral blood. The J gene is TRBJ1-6, the V gene TRBV3-1 (or the pseudogene TRBV3-2); D is unresolved. The origin of this receptor is a woman aged 45 to 65 with active or convalescent COVID-19. The CDR3: CASSQVPDPNSPLHF. The DNA for the CDR3 is TGTGCCAGCAGCCAAGTGCCAGATCCTAATTCACCCCTCCACTTT.